This T cell receptor beta chain was identified during a study of blood T cells in healthy people across ages. CDR1 is LGHNA, CDR2 YSLEER, per germline. CDR3 length equals 19 residues. V lost 4 bases and J 1 base, leaving 20 bases between the germline ends. All donors came from Russia, were Caucasian and healthy, and spanned ages roughly 6 to 95. For the second PCR, which ran for roughly 6 to 12 cycles, a sample-barcoded 5' primer and a J-beta primer mix were used. TCRdb used MiXCR to reprocess the 5' RACE reads, holding one entry per CDR3 protein. This table holds 1.8 million or so distinct CDR3 sequences, about 39% found once.

The sequencing input was blood. The rearrangement links TRBV4-3 to TRBJ2-6; perhaps TRBD2 as D (5 bases). The receptor comes from a human donor in good health. The CDR3 sequence is CASSRSWTGFGSGANVLTF. Written as DNA, the CDR3 is TGCGCCAGCAGCCGCTCTTGGACGGGATTTGGTTCTGGGGCCAACGTCCTGACTTTC.